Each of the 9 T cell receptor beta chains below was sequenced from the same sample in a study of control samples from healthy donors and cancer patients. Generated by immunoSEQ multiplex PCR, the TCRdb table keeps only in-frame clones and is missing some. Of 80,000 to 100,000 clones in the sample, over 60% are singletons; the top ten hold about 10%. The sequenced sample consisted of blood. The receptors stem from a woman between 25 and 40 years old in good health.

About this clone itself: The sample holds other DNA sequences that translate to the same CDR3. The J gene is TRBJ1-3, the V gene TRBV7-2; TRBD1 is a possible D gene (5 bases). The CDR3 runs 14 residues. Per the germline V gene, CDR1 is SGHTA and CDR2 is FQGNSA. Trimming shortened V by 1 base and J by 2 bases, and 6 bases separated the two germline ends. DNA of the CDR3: TGTGCCAGCAGCTTAGGGGGCCCTGGAAACACCATATATTTT. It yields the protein CASSLGGPGNTIYF.

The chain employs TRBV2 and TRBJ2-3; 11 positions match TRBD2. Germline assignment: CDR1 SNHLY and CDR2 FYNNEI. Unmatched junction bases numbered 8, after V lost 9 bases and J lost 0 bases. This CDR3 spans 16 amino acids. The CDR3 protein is CASRPSGGLSTDTQYF. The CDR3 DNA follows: TGTGCCAGTCGCCCTAGCGGGGGGCTTAGCACAGATACGCAGTATTTT.

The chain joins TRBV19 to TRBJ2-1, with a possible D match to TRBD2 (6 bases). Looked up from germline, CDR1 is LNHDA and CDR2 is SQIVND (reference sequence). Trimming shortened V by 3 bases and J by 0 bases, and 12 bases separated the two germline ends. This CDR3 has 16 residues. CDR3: CASSMDRGTSYNEQFF. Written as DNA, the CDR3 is TGTGCCAGTAGTATGGACCGGGGGACCTCCTACAATGAGCAGTTCTTC.

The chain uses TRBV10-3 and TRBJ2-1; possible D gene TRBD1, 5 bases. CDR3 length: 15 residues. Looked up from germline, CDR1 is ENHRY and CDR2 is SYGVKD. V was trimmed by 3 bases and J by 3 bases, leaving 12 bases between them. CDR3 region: CAISDRVEIYNEQFF. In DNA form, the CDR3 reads TGTGCCATCAGTGACAGGGTTGAAATCTACAATGAGCAGTTCTTC.

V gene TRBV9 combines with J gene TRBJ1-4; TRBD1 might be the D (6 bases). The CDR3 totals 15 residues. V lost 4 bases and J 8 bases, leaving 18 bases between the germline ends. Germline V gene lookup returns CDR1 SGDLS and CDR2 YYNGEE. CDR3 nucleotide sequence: TGTGCCAGCAGCCCCTCGGGGGCGGATGGGGAAAAACTGTTTTTT. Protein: CASSPSGADGEKLFF.

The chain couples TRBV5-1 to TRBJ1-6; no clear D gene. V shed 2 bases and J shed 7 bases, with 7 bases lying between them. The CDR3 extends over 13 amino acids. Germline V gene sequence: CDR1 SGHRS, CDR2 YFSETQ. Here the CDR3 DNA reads TGCGCCAGCAGCTTTGAGGGAAATTCACCCCTCCACTTT. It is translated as CASSFEGNSPLHF.

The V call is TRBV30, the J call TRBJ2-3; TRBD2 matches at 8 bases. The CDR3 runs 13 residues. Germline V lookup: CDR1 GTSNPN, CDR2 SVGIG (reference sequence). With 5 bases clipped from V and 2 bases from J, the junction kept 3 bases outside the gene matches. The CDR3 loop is CAWGGGPTDTQYF. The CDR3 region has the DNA TGTGCCTGGGGCGGGGGGCCCACAGATACGCAGTATTTT.

The CDR3 DNA is TGTGCGGCGGCGGGACAGGGAAACACTGAAGCTTTCTTT. It is translated as CAAAGQGNTEAFF. The gene calls are TRBV30 and TRBJ1-1; 9 nucleotides agree with TRBD1. Germline loops: CDR1 GTSNPN, CDR2 SVGIG (reference sequence). The CDR3 length is 13 residues.

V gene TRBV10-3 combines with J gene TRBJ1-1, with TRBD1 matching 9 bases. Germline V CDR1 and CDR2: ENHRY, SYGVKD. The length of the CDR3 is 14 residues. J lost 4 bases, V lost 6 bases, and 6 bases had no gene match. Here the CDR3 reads CAISKETGGTEAFF. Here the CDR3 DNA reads TGTGCCATCAGCAAAGAGACAGGGGGCACTGAAGCTTTCTTT.